The 14 T cell receptor beta chains in this list originate from one sample, sequenced in a study of T cell responses to AZD1222 COVID-19 vaccine. Profiled with immunoSEQ multiplex PCR; TCRdb holds only in-frame clones, not every one. The data hold 170,000 or so clones, with 90% observed a single time. The sequenced sample was peripheral blood, obtained on day 0 of AZD1222 vaccination. The receptors originated from an adult in good health.

In this sample, this clone turned up once. This chain's CDR3 is CASSLIGVVNSPLHF. CDR3 DNA sequence: TGTGCCAGCAGCTTGATCGGGGTAGTAAATTCACCCCTCCACTTT. The V call is TRBV5-4, the J call TRBJ1-6; D remains unclear. Trimming left V 1 base short and J 7 bases short, with 12 bases between. In germline, CDR1 is SGHNT, CDR2 YYREEE (reference sequence). This CDR3 has 15 amino acids.

The count of this clone is one. The genes are TRBV7-9 and TRBJ1-1; D gene ambiguous. Germline-derived CDR1 and CDR2 are SEHNR and FQNEAQ (reference sequence). The CDR3 is 14 residues long. V lost 5 bases to trimming and J lost 0 bases, with 10 bases between them. CDR3 region: CASSHTEMNTEAFF. As DNA, the CDR3 is TGTGCCAGCAGCCATACAGAGATGAACACTGAAGCTTTCTTT.

The V gene is TRBV6-4, the J gene TRBJ1-5; a weak D match, TRBD1 (5 bases). The CDR3 spans 13 residues. Germline-derived CDR1 and CDR2 are MRHNA and SNTAGT. Trimming left V 6 bases short and J 6 bases short, with 12 bases between. The CDR3, as DNA: TGTGCCAGCAGCCCAGGGAGGGGTCAGCCCCAGCATTTT. Protein product: CASSPGRGQPQHF.

V and J are TRBV12-2 and TRBJ1-1; the table names TRBD1, a call not compared with the DNA. TRBV12-2 is marked as a pseudogene. The CDR3 has 16 residues. The CDR3 reads CASRLGPDRSVTEAFF. The CDR3 DNA reads TGTGCAAGTCGCTTAGGCCCGGACAGGTCCGTGACTGAAGCTTTCTTT.

In this sample, this clone turned up a few times. The chain links TRBV16 to TRBJ1-1; tentative D call: TRBD1 (6 bases). V was shortened by 0 bases and J by 2 bases, with 16 bases between the two germline ends. Germline CDR1 is KGHSY and CDR2 is FQNENV. The CDR3 is made up of 17 amino acids. This chain's CDR3 is CASSQSGRGNANTEAFF. In DNA, the CDR3 is TGTGCCAGCAGCCAATCGGGCAGGGGCAATGCAAACACTGAAGCTTTCTTT.

The chain has TRBV7-3 and TRBJ1-2, with D hard to call. CDR3 size: 15 residues. The V end was cut by 5 bases, the J end by 2 bases, with 15 bases between. Germline-derived CDR1 and CDR2 are SGHTA and FQGTGA. CDR3 DNA: TGTGCCAGCAGCCCCCCCCTACGGACCAACTATGGCTACACCTTC. Its translation: CASSPPLRTNYGYTF.

This clone was counted a single time. V usage is TRBV11-3 and J usage is TRBJ2-3, with unresolved D. CDR1 and CDR2 from the germline V gene are SGHNT and YENEEA. Trimming took 0 bases from V and 7 from J, leaving 5 bases between them. The CDR3 is made up of 12 amino acids. CDR3 residues: CASSLEANTQYF. CDR3 nucleotides: TGTGCCAGCAGCTTAGAAGCGAATACGCAGTATTTT.

The V and J genes are TRBV11-2 and TRBJ1-5; 7 bases map to TRBD1. The length of the CDR3 is 13 residues. After removal of 5 bases from V and 4 bases from J, the junction contained 2 bases not matched to a gene. Germline values: CDR1 SGHAT, CDR2 FQNNGV. In DNA, the CDR3 is TGTGCCAGCAGCATGGACAGGAATCAGCCCCAGCATTTT. Its protein is CASSMDRNQPQHF.

This clone is a singleton in its sample. The chain links TRBV28 to TRBJ1-4; possibly TRBD1 for D (6 bases). Germline CDR1 is MDHEN and CDR2 is SYDVKM. V was pared by 2 bases and J by 1 base, with 8 bases between. There are 15 residues in the CDR3. DNA of the CDR3: TGTGCCAGCAGTTTAAAGGGGGAAACTAATGAAAAACTGTTTTTT. Amino acids: CASSLKGETNEKLFF.

The J gene is TRBJ2-3, the V gene TRBV27; D call uncertain. The CDR3 contains 12 residues. Germline loops: CDR1 MNHEY, CDR2 SMNVEV (reference sequence). Trimming removed 8 bases at V and 8 bases at J, with 14 bases between. CDR3 DNA: TGTGCCAGCCAGCCAGACGGTAGTACGCAGTATTTT. This gives the protein CASQPDGSTQYF.

The V and J genes are TRBV9 and TRBJ2-5, with D hard to call. Trimming removed 0 bases from V and 3 bases from J, with 6 bases in between. The CDR3 loop spans 13 amino acids. Germline CDR1 SGDLS, CDR2 YYNGEE. The DNA for the CDR3 is TGTGCCAGCAGCGTAGCTGTGGAAGAGACCCAGTACTTC. It codes for CASSVAVEETQYF.

J is TRBJ2-3 and V is TRBV7-2, with D unclear. Germline V gives CDR1 SGHTA, CDR2 FQGNSA. V lost 1 base, J lost 3 bases, and 5 bases lay in between. The CDR3 has 13 residues. DNA of the CDR3: TGTGCCAGCAGCTTAGAGGGAACAGATACGCAGTATTTT. Translation gives CASSLEGTDTQYF.

This sequence joins TRBV27 and TRBJ2-7; perhaps D is TRBD1 or TRBD2 (5 bases each). The germline V gene has CDR1 MNHEY and CDR2 SMNVEV (reference sequence). The CDR3 extends over 16 amino acids. Trimming left V 5 bases short and J 2 bases short, with 19 bases between. CDR3 residues: CASSIRGTLQAYEQYF. As DNA, the CDR3 is TGTGCCAGCAGTATCCGGGGTACCTTACAGGCCTACGAGCAGTACTTC.

The CDR3 nucleotides read TGTGCCAGCAGCATGGCTCCGGGACGATCCTCTGGAAACACCATATATTTT. It specifies CASSMAPGRSSGNTIYF. The chain carries TRBV7-2 and TRBJ1-3, with D perhaps matching TRBD1 (5 bases). This CDR3 is built from 17 residues. Trimming took 5 bases from V and 0 from J, leaving 17 bases between them. In germline, CDR1 is SGHTA, CDR2 FQGNSA.